The T cell receptor beta chain described here comes from a study of blood T cell repertoires in COVID-19. Study information: From the United States, Italy and Spain came samples of acute and convalescent COVID-19. T cells, B-cell-depleted T cells, or PBMCs supplied cDNA or gDNA.

Original data processing: By means of reference gene primer amplification, nucleated cell counts were estimated. The protocol was immunoSEQ multiplex PCR, while the TCRdb copy is restricted to in-frame clones and leaves out a portion. The DNA gave D and trimming, while V, J and clone size come from that table. The top ten clones hold around 3.9% of a sample with 63,000 or so clones, approximately 86% of them seen once. This sequence was found in a man between 65 and 80 years old with active COVID-19. The sample consisted of peripheral blood.

CDR3 sequence: CASSTPTGEAFF. The CDR3 nucleotides read TGTGCCAGCAGTACACCGACAGGGGAAGCTTTCTTT. This chain links TRBV6-2 or TRBV6-3 with TRBJ1-1; 7 bases match TRBD1. This CDR3 is built from 12 residues. The germline V gene encodes CDR1 MNHEY and CDR2 SVGEGT. J lost 8 bases, V lost 5 bases, and 5 bases had no gene match.